Shown below are 23 T cell receptor beta chains from a single sample sequenced in a study of CD8+CD57+ T cells in acquired aplastic anemia. Genomic DNA was employed as the template in profiling TCR beta VDJ and CDR3. One entry per CDR3 protein, called by TCRdb with MiXCR from the reads. This repertoire shows 150,000 to 200,000 distinct CDR3 sequences, around half found once; its top ten account for about 2.9%. CD8+CD57+ cell expansion had been shown by flow cytometry in patients chosen for sequencing. Sequenced material: sorted CD4+, CD8+, or CD8+CD57+ T cells (not recorded which) from PBMCs. The receptor source for this set is a human donor with aplastic anemia.

This clonotype was observed at least ten times. The chain recombines TRBV4-3 with TRBJ1-2; 10 bases map to TRBD1. Trimming took 0 bases from V and 4 from J; bases not matched to a gene: 2. In germline, CDR1 is LGHNA, CDR2 YSLEER. The CDR3 length is 15 residues. The CDR3 spells CASSQERTGGYGYTF. Written as DNA, the CDR3 is TGCGCCAGCAGCCAAGAGAGGACAGGGGGCTATGGCTACACCTTC.

Ten or more counts support this clonotype. The chain combines TRBV7-9 with TRBJ2-7; possible D gene TRBD2, 6 bases. There are 15 residues in the CDR3. The germline gives CDR1 SEHNR, CDR2 FQNEAQ (reference sequence). V was pared by 5 bases and J by 0 bases, with 14 bases between. CDR3 sequence reads: CASSQGLASSYEQYF. The CDR3 coding sequence is TGTGCCAGCAGCCAAGGCCTAGCGTCCTCCTACGAGCAGTACTTC. The full variable domain, rest sourced from reference TRBV7-9 and TRBJ2-7, is DTGVSQNPRHKITKRGQNVTFRCDPISEHNRLYWYRQTLGQGPEFLTYFQNEAQLEKSRLLSDRFSAERPKGSFSTLEIQRTEQGDSAMYLCASSQGLASSYEQYFGPGTRLTVT.

This clonotype has at least ten counts. This chain joins TRBV11-1 and TRBJ2-1; 8 nucleotides agree with TRBD2. The germline V gene encodes CDR1 SGHAT and CDR2 FQDESV (reference sequence). The CDR3 is made up of 15 amino acids. The V segment lost 2 bases and the J segment 7 bases; nucleotides outside the gene matches: 7. The CDR3 region has the DNA TGTGCCAGCAGCTTATCGCGACTAGCGAGTAATGAGCAGTTCTTC. Its translation: CASSLSRLASNEQFF.

The rearrangement uses TRBV15 and TRBJ2-7; D not certain. Deletions cut 0 bases from V and 3 bases from J, with 12 bases between. CDR3 length: 15 residues. CDR1 is LNHNV and CDR2 is YYDKDF in the germline V gene (reference sequence). The CDR3 protein is CATSRDRLRIYEQYF. For the CDR3, the DNA is TGTGCCACCAGCAGAGATAGGTTACGGATCTACGAGCAGTACTTC.

A few counts support this clonotype. This chain uses TRBV5-6 with TRBJ1-6; D is unresolved. Trimming cost V 3 bases and J 10 bases, with 11 bases left between them. Looked up from germline, CDR1 is SGHDT and CDR2 is YYEEEE. The CDR3 consists of 13 residues. The CDR3 is CASSSGTPSPLHF. In nucleotides, the CDR3 is TGTGCCAGCAGCTCGGGAACCCCCTCACCCCTCCACTTT.

The chain combines TRBV25-1 with TRBJ1-2; 7 bases map to TRBD1. Germline trimming cut 5 bases from V and 8 bases from J; bases unmatched to any gene: 8. The CDR3 totals 13 residues. From germline, CDR1 is MGHDK and CDR2 SYGVNS. CDR3 region: CASSLTGESGYTF. DNA of the CDR3: TGTGCCAGCAGTCTAACAGGGGAGAGCGGCTACACCTTC.

There are many counts of this clonotype. The chain couples TRBV12-3 or TRBV12-4 to TRBJ1-1; D not certain. V was cut by 2 bases and J by 1 base, with 5 bases left in between. The CDR3 contains 13 residues. CDR3 DNA: TGTGCCAGCAGTTTATCCTCGAACACTGAAGCTTTCTTT. The encoded protein is CASSLSSNTEAFF.

The chain employs TRBV19 and TRBJ2-7, with 7 bases that match TRBD2. The CDR3 sequence is 14 residues long. From germline, CDR1 is LNHDA and CDR2 SQIVND (reference sequence). V dropped 3 bases and J dropped 2; count of bases not matched to a gene: 4. The CDR3 bases are TGTGCCAGTAGTATTGGGGGAGGGGCCTACGAGCAGTACTTC. This encodes CASSIGGGAYEQYF.

As for this clonotype: This clone may be a read error of a much larger clone one base away. The chain links TRBV5-1 to TRBJ1-4; the D gene is possibly TRBD1 (6 bases). The V gene's germline CDR1 is SGHRS and CDR2 YFSETQ. The CDR3 consists of 14 residues. The CDR3 DNA is TGCGCCAGCAGCTTGGATGGGGGCAATGAAGAACTGTTTTTT. It is translated as CASSLDGGNEELFF.

This sequence joins TRBV7-2 and TRBJ1-2; no firm D call. The germline CDR1 and CDR2 sequences are SGHTA and FQGNSA. The CDR3 runs to 12 residues. Between the trimmed V and J ends, which lost 5 bases and 8 bases, there was a span of 12 bases. CDR3 nucleotide sequence: TGTGCCAGCAGCCAAGAGACTAGCGGCTACACCTTC. It specifies CASSQETSGYTF. Full variable domain (remainder filled in from reference TRBV7-2 and TRBJ1-2): GAGVSQSPSNKVTEKGKDVELRCDPISGHTALYWYRQSLGQGLEFLIYFQGNSAPDKSGLPSDRFSAERTGGSVSTLTIQRTQQEDSAVYLCASSQETSGYTFGSGTRLTVV.

This clonotype was observed a single time. At one of its ends the junction is not consistent with the germline gene, which may arise from a read error. The V gene is TRBV15, the J gene TRBJ2-5, with TRBD2 matching 10 bases. Germline lookup yields CDR1 LNHNV and CDR2 YYDKDF (reference sequence). This CDR3 contains 14 residues. The chain's CDR3 is CATSREGASGGQHF. In DNA form, the CDR3 reads TGTGCCACCAGCAGAGAGGGCGCTAGCGGGGGTCAGCACTTC.

This clonotype has at least ten counts. The CDR3: CASSSSRALQPQHF. The CDR3 bases are TGTGCCAGCAGTTCTAGCAGGGCCCTCCAGCCCCAGCATTTT. V gene TRBV12-3 or TRBV12-4 combines with J gene TRBJ1-5; weak D call: TRBD1 (5 bases). CDR3 size: 14 residues. Trimming removed 4 bases from V and 7 bases from J, with 14 bases in between.

This clonotype has at least ten counts. The chain recombines TRBV19 with TRBJ2-3, with D possibly being TRBD2 (5 bases). V was trimmed by 5 bases and J by 8 bases, leaving 23 bases between them. CDR1 and CDR2 from the germline V gene are LNHDA and SQIVND (reference sequence). The CDR3 runs 16 residues. CDR3 coding DNA: TGTGCCAGTAGTGCCTCCCGGGCCGGGAAAGGTGGTACGCAGTATTTT. As protein: CASSASRAGKGGTQYF.

Of note for this clonotype: The conserved final phenylalanine or tryptophan is absent from the CDR3, which likely points to a read error. This chain connects TRBV7-2 to TRBJ1-2; D is possibly TRBD1 (6 bases). The CDR3 is made up of 14 amino acids. Germline V CDR1 and CDR2: SGHTA, FQGNSA. V was pared by 1 base and J by 7 bases, with 13 bases between. CDR3: CASSLGGGSGGYTL. DNA for the CDR3: TGTGCCAGCAGCTTAGGCGGGGGCTCGGGTGGCTACACCCTC.

This chain links TRBV25-1 with TRBJ2-3; a possible D gene is TRBD1 (5 bases). Per the germline V gene, CDR1 is MGHDK and CDR2 is SYGVNS. V was clipped by 3 bases and J by 1 base, with 8 bases between them. CDR3 size: 14 residues. The CDR3 region has the DNA TGTGCCAGCAGTGATTTCAGGGGCACAGATACGCAGTATTTT. This codes for CASSDFRGTDTQYF.

Ten or more counts support this clonotype. V is TRBV6-5 and J is TRBJ1-1, with D unresolved. V was clipped by 11 bases and J by 5 bases, with 18 bases between them. This CDR3 spans 13 amino acids. Looked up from germline, CDR1 is MNHEY and CDR2 is SVGAGI. CDR3 nucleotides: TGTGCCCATAAGGGCGGGGAGGGAACTGAAGCTTTCTTT. Translation gives CAHKGGEGTEAFF.

Ten or more counts support this clonotype. The V and J genes are TRBV19 and TRBJ1-3; 8 bases line up with TRBD1. The germline V gene encodes CDR1 LNHDA and CDR2 SQIVND (reference sequence). Trimming at V came to 6 bases and at J to 1 base, leaving 17 bases not matched to a gene. The CDR3 consists of 19 residues. CDR3 protein: CASRSPLGQGSVSGNTIYF. Here the CDR3 DNA reads TGTGCCAGTAGAAGCCCCCTCGGACAGGGATCGGTTTCTGGAAACACCATATATTTT.

Only a few counts were recorded for this clonotype. This chain joins TRBV25-1 and TRBJ1-4, with TRBD1 identical over 9 bases. With 9 bases clipped from V and 7 bases from J, the junction kept 3 bases outside the gene matches. CDR1 is MGHDK, CDR2 SYGVNS, per germline. The CDR3 has 12 amino acids. The CDR3 nucleotides are TGTGCCAGACAGGGGGCTGGTGAAAAACTGTTTTTT. It translates to CARQGAGEKLFF.

This clonotype appeared a single time. The rearrangement joins TRBV10-3 to TRBJ2-7; 8 bases match TRBD1. Trimming at V came to 10 bases and at J to 3 bases, leaving 11 bases not matched to a gene. CDR3 length equals 14 residues. CDR1 ENHRY and CDR2 SYGVKD come from the germline V gene. CDR3 sequence: CASSQGTGVYEQYF. The CDR3 coding sequence is TGTGCCAGCAGCCAAGGGACAGGCGTCTACGAGCAGTACTTC.

This clonotype was seen repeatedly, ten times or more. This chain's CDR3 is CASSYSPSGVQDTQYF. DNA for the CDR3: TGTGCCAGCAGTTACTCGCCTAGCGGGGTCCAGGATACGCAGTATTTT. This chain uses TRBV6-5 with TRBJ2-3; TRBD2 aligns across 9 bases. Germline CDR1 MNHEY, CDR2 SVGAGI. The CDR3 consists of 16 residues. V trimming: 0 bases; J trimming: 6 bases; junction bases outside the gene matches: 7.

Comments on this clonotype: One end of the junction varies from germline; a read error may be responsible. The rearrangement uses TRBV15 and TRBJ2-7; TRBD1 might be the D (6 bases). The CDR3 is 15 amino acids. Germline CDR1 is LNHNV and CDR2 is YYDKDF (reference sequence). The CDR3 is CATSGRGQGAGEQYF. The CDR3 nucleotides read TGCGCCACCAGCGGCCGGGGACAAGGGGCAGGCGAGCAGTACTTC.

This clonotype was detected ten times or more. The junction departs from the called germline gene at one end, perhaps through a read error. The chain links TRBV12-3 or TRBV12-4 to TRBJ1-5; maybe TRBD1 (5 bases). CDR3 length equals 14 residues. The CDR3 protein is CASSLGATTQPQHF. The CDR3 DNA follows: TGTGCCAGCAGCTTAGGGGCCACGACCCAGCCCCAGCATTTT.

This clonotype was seen only once. The rearrangement uses TRBV25-1 and TRBJ1-1; no definite D call. Trimming pared 3 bases from V and 7 bases from J, leaving 6 bases between. The CDR3 spans 11 residues. CDR1 is MGHDK and CDR2 is SYGVNS in the germline V gene. The CDR3 protein is CASSEGVEAFF. The CDR3 nucleotides are TGTGCCAGCAGTGAGGGAGTTGAAGCTTTCTTT.